The subject of this entry is one T cell receptor (beta chain). The specificity of this receptor is unknown. Per-base qualities were not stored, and no clone one base away is much larger. CDR1 and CDR2, looked up from the germline V gene, are KGHSH and LQKENI. Trimming takes 0 bases from V and 3 bases from J, and the germline ends sit 5 bases apart. Its CDR3 holds 13 amino acids, cysteine through phenylalanine. Only the CDR3 region is kept as DNA, spanning 39 bases read in frame from base 1. These data originate in a study of OX40 agonist ivuxolimab in advanced cancers. Regarding the complete study: The costimulatory receptor OX40 (CD134) was targeted by ivuxolimab, a fully human IgG2 agonistic monoclonal antibody. Intravenous ivuxolimab was administered to patients every 2 weeks at six dose levels: 0.01, 0.1, 0.3, 1.5, 3 and 10 mg/kg. Among the roughly 52 dose-escalation patients, 19 had hepatocellular carcinoma, roughly 15 melanoma, 9 renal cell carcinoma and 9 head and neck cancer. The dose-escalation cohort was roughly 80% male with a mean age of roughly 60 years, ranging from roughly 23 to 80. Patients were allowed to have had prior anti-PD-1, anti-PD-L1 or anti-CTLA-4 therapy, and roughly 40% of the dose-escalation patients had previously received checkpoint inhibitors. Partial responses occurred in three dose-escalation patients: two with cutaneous melanoma and one with hepatocellular carcinoma. The purpose of peripheral TCRbeta sequencing was to test whether ivuxolimab changed TCR sequence diversity and led to clonal T-cell expansion. The paper describes the monotherapy dose-escalation part (N of about 57 patients) of the phase I trial of ivuxolimab.

To sequence the TCRbeta CDR3 region, genomic DNA was isolated from the sorted cells. The immunoSEQ Assay was used to sequence the TCRbeta CDR3 regions. This is the immuneACCESS table as TCRdb keeps it, with only in-frame sequences that have V and J called. A part of the clones is gone; compared with another copy, unresolved V genes explain less than half, and the rest is unexplained. The sample profile shows more than 60,000 clones; 80% to 90% of them were found once. In total, the top ten clones hold about 5% of the sample. Patients with autoimmune disease history or receiving systemic immunosuppression were excluded from the trial. Peripheral blood for TCR sequencing was drawn from every dose cohort at baseline, at cycle 4 day 1 and at cycle 7 day 1. Samples came from an open-label, multicenter, first-in-human phase I dose-escalation trial of ivuxolimab. The trial enrolled adults with locally advanced or metastatic head and neck squamous cell, hepatocellular, melanoma or renal cell carcinoma. Before TCR sequencing, CD4+ and CD8+ T cells were separately sorted from peripheral blood.

Findings and caveats that apply to the study as a whole: Clonal expansion of both CD4+ and CD8+ blood T cells was observed from baseline to week 6 at doses 0.1 to 3.0 mg/kg. In the 0.1-3.0 mg/kg groups, partial responders had among the lowest normalized peripheral clonal expansion, particularly in CD8+ T cells. On average, CD8+ T cells showed more expanded clones than CD4+ T cells after ivuxolimab. The antigen specificity of the clonally expanded peripheral T cells was not determined. Low levels of normalized T-cell clonal expansion were also seen in some patients who did not respond.

The rearranged chain carries TRBV18 and TRBJ1-1; there is no confident call for the D gene. Sequences were derived from CD4+ or CD8+ T cells sorted from blood, sampled in a trial of the OX40 agonist ivuxolimab. The TCR originated in an adult with an advanced solid tumor such as melanoma, head and neck, liver or kidney cancer. The DNA reads TGTGCCAGCTCACCACCAATGCACACTGAAGCTTTCTTT. This sequence encodes CASSPPMHTEAFF.